These 25 T cell receptor beta chains came from one sample sequenced in a study of blood T cell repertoires in COVID-19. The protocol was immunoSEQ multiplex PCR, while the TCRdb copy is restricted to in-frame clones and leaves out a portion. The sample shows more than 150,000 clones, roughly 84% of them seen only once. Sequenced sample: peripheral blood. All receptors derive from a woman between 50 and 59 years old with acute or convalescent COVID-19.

The chain uses TRBV5-4 and TRBJ2-1; 9 bases map to TRBD2. CDR1 and CDR2 (germline): SGHNT, YYREEE (reference sequence). This CDR3 is built from 16 residues. The ends lost 4 bases at V and 6 bases at J; junction bases unmatched: 11. CDR3: CASSPQIAGVGNEQFF. DNA for the CDR3: TGTGCCAGCAGCCCCCAAATAGCGGGAGTAGGCAATGAGCAGTTCTTC.

V usage is TRBV5-6 and J usage is TRBJ2-7; D is possibly TRBD2 (5 bases). Germline-derived CDR1 and CDR2 are SGHDT and YYEEEE. V gave up 4 bases and J gave up 3 bases, with 11 bases separating them. The CDR3 contains 13 residues. CDR3 bases: TGTGCCAGCAGCCCCGGGATAGTCTACGAGCAGTACTTC. It encodes CASSPGIVYEQYF.

The chain couples TRBV5-6 to TRBJ1-6; 10 bases align to TRBD1. In germline, CDR1 is SGHDT, CDR2 YYEEEE. J gave up 10 bases and V 6 bases, and 10 bases lay outside the gene matches. The CDR3 length is 15 residues. The CDR3 spells CASTRGQGSWSPLHF. The CDR3 DNA is TGTGCCAGCACCCGGGGACAGGGGAGTTGGTCACCCCTCCACTTT.

The chain joins TRBV29-1 to TRBJ2-3, with 7 bases identical to TRBD1. Germline-derived CDR1 and CDR2 are SQVTM and ANQGSEA. There are 15 residues in the CDR3. The junction had 9 bases not matched to a gene; V was cut back by 6 bases and J by 0 bases. The CDR3 DNA follows: TGCAGCGTCGGACAGGTCGCTCCTAGCACAGATACGCAGTATTTT. Its protein is CSVGQVAPSTDTQYF.

The chain joins TRBV10-2 to TRBJ2-1; 11 bases match TRBD2. The CDR3 runs to 15 residues. With V trimmed by 6 bases and J by 3 bases, 4 bases remained unmatched. Germline loops: CDR1 WSHSY, CDR2 SAAADI. The CDR3 region has the DNA TGCGCCAGCAGGCTGCTAGCGGGAGGCTACAATGAGCAGTTCTTC. It codes for CASRLLAGGYNEQFF.

The gene calls are TRBV24-1 and TRBJ2-3, with TRBD2 matching over 10 bases. After removal of 6 bases from V and 4 bases from J, the junction contained 3 bases not matched to a gene. The V gene's germline CDR1 is KGHDR and CDR2 SFDVKD. The CDR3 has 14 amino acids. CDR3 protein: CATSRAGGADTQYF. The CDR3 DNA reads TGTGCCACCAGTCGAGCGGGAGGGGCAGATACGCAGTATTTT.

This clone was counted between two and nine times. This chain connects TRBV27 to TRBJ2-7, with 8 bases that match TRBD2. The CDR3 is 13 amino acids. CDR1 and CDR2 (germline): MNHEY, SMNVEV (reference sequence). V gave up 6 bases and J gave up 3 bases; unmatched junction bases: 4. CDR3 in amino acids: CASRSGSGYEQYF. Written as DNA, the CDR3 is TGTGCCAGCAGGAGCGGGAGTGGCTACGAGCAGTACTTC.

This clone occurred a few times. Other DNA sequences in this specimen translate into the identical CDR3. The V call is TRBV10-3, the J call TRBJ2-3; D perhaps matches TRBD2 (6 bases). V shed 1 base and J shed 0 bases, with 8 bases lying between them. CDR1 ENHRY and CDR2 SYGVKD come from the germline V gene. This CDR3 region has 15 residues. CDR3 sequence reads: CAISELAASTDTQYF. The CDR3 nucleotides read TGTGCCATCAGTGAGTTAGCGGCTAGCACAGATACGCAGTATTTT.

The chain recombines TRBV12-3 or TRBV12-4 with TRBJ2-4; D is undetermined. The germline V and J ends were trimmed by 6 bases and 5 bases, with 11 bases remaining between them. The CDR3 runs to 13 residues. CDR3 in amino acids: CASRSSSENIQYF. The CDR3 DNA sequence: TGTGCCAGCAGGTCCTCCTCGGAAAACATTCAGTACTTC.

V and J are TRBV19 and TRBJ2-1; 10 bases agree with TRBD1. Germline CDR1 and CDR2: LNHDA and SQIVND (reference sequence). The CDR3 covers 18 residues. V gave up 6 bases and J gave up 0 bases; unmatched junction bases: 11. Here the CDR3 DNA reads TGTGCCAGTAGGCCGACAGGGGGCAGTCGGAGCTCCTACAATGAGCAGTTCTTC. It yields the protein CASRPTGGSRSSYNEQFF. Full variable domain (outside the CDR3, taken from reference TRBV19 and TRBJ2-1): DGGITQSPKYLFRKEGQNVTLSCEQNLNHDAMYWYRQDPGQGLRLIYYSQIVNDFQKGDIAEGYSVSREKKESFPLTVTSAQKNPTAFYLCASRPTGGSRSSYNEQFFGPGTRLTVL.

The table lists this clone with a few counts. This chain links TRBV5-4 with TRBJ1-2, with 7 bases that match TRBD1. The CDR3 totals 12 residues. Germline V gene sequence: CDR1 SGHNT, CDR2 YYREEE (reference sequence). The J segment lost 4 bases and the V segment lost 3 bases, leaving 0 bases of the junction unmatched. CDR3 nucleotide sequence: TGTGCCAGCAGCTGGGACAGCTATGGCTACACCTTC. Encoded protein: CASSWDSYGYTF. The full variable domain, with the rest looked up from reference TRBV5-4 and TRBJ1-2, is ETGVTQSPTHLIKTRGQQVTLRCSSQSGHNTVSWYQQALGQGPQFIFQYYREEENGRGNFPPRFSGLQFPNYSSELNVNALELDDSALYLCASSWDSYGYTFGSGTRLTVV.

This clone was recorded only once. This chain uses TRBV5-5 with TRBJ2-7; 10 nucleotides align to TRBD2. CDR3 length equals 15 residues. V shed 2 bases and J 4 bases; nucleotides not matched to a gene: 6. Germline loops: CDR1 SGHKS, CDR2 YYEKEE (reference sequence). CDR3 amino acids: CASSFASGSRYEQYF. The CDR3 DNA reads as TGTGCCAGCAGCTTTGCTAGCGGGAGTAGGTACGAGCAGTACTTC. Together with reference TRBV5-5 and TRBJ2-7, the CDR3 gives the full variable domain: DAGVTQSPTHLIKTRGQQVTLRCSPISGHKSVSWYQQVLGQGPQFIFQYYEKEERGRGNFPDRFSARQFPNYSSELNVNALLLGDSALYLCASSFASGSRYEQYFGPGTRLTVT.

V gene TRBV2 combines with J gene TRBJ2-1; D perhaps matches TRBD2 (5 bases). The length of the CDR3 is 11 residues. The V gene lost 3 bases and the J gene lost 9 bases, with 6 bases spanning the gap. The germline V gene has CDR1 SNHLY and CDR2 FYNNEI. This CDR3 is CASSEEAEQFF. Here the CDR3 DNA reads TGTGCCAGCAGTGAGGAGGCTGAGCAGTTCTTC. The whole variable domain, remainder taken from reference TRBV2 and TRBJ2-1, is EPEVTQTPSHQVTQMGQEVILRCVPISNHLYFYWYRQILGQKVEFLVSFYNNEISEKSEIFDDQFSVERPDGSNFTLKIRSTKLEDSAMYFCASSEEAEQFFGPGTRLTVL.

The chain recombines TRBV6-4 with TRBJ1-4, with D unclear. Germline V gene lookup returns CDR1 MRHNA and CDR2 SNTAGT. The CDR3 is 16 residues long. The V and J ends lost 6 bases and 0 bases respectively, with 14 bases between them. The chain's CDR3 is CASSYSQRATNEKLFF. CDR3 bases: TGTGCCAGCAGCTACAGTCAGAGGGCAACTAATGAAAAACTGTTTTTT.

The V and J genes are TRBV19 and TRBJ1-2; D perhaps matches TRBD1 (5 bases). V was pared by 6 bases and J by 5 bases, with 10 bases between. Germline lookup yields CDR1 LNHDA and CDR2 SQIVND (reference sequence). The CDR3 runs 12 residues. The CDR3 loop is CASSPRQYGYTF. The CDR3 coding sequence is TGTGCCAGTAGCCCCAGACAGTATGGCTACACCTTC. Based on the CDR3 plus reference TRBV19 and TRBJ1-2, the full variable domain is DGGITQSPKYLFRKEGQNVTLSCEQNLNHDAMYWYRQDPGQGLRLIYYSQIVNDFQKGDIAEGYSVSREKKESFPLTVTSAQKNPTAFYLCASSPRQYGYTFGSGTRLTVV.

The rearrangement joins TRBV2 to TRBJ1-2; possible D gene TRBD1, 6 bases. V was cut by 2 bases and J by 5 bases, with 12 bases left in between. CDR3 length equals 14 residues. Germline V CDR1 and CDR2: SNHLY, FYNNEI. The CDR3 sequence: CASSEQRGIYGYTF. In nucleotides, the CDR3 is TGTGCCAGCAGTGAACAGAGGGGGATATATGGCTACACCTTC.

The genes are TRBV5-1 and TRBJ1-3; TRBD1 aligns across 8 bases. V shed 5 bases, J shed 4 bases, and the junction held 2 bases outside the gene matches. From germline, CDR1 is SGHRS and CDR2 YFSETQ. The CDR3 totals 13 residues. CDR3 residues: CASRTGEGNTIYF. The CDR3, as DNA: TGCGCCAGCAGGACAGGGGAAGGAAACACCATATATTTT.

The chain carries TRBV3-1 (or the pseudogene TRBV3-2) and TRBJ1-6; no clear D gene. Trimming removed 2 bases at V and 10 bases at J, with 18 bases between. This CDR3 is 16 amino acids long. Germline V gene data show CDR1 as LGHDT and CDR2 as YNNKEL (reference sequence). The CDR3 nucleotides read TGTGCCAGCAGCCAACCAAGTAGCCATAATGGGTCACCCCTCCACTTT. Its protein is CASSQPSSHNGSPLHF.

The genes are TRBV7-3 and TRBJ2-6, with 7 bases aligning to TRBD2. J was trimmed by 0 bases and V by 0 bases; bases with no gene match: 5. The CDR3 is made up of 18 amino acids. Germline V gives CDR1 SGHTA, CDR2 FQGTGA. The CDR3 nucleotides read TGTGCCAGCAGCTTAACGTCCCTAGCGGCCTCTGGGGCCAACGTCCTGACTTTC. This sequence encodes CASSLTSLAASGANVLTF.

The chain uses TRBV10-3 and TRBJ1-1, with 7 bases matching TRBD1. The germline V gene has CDR1 ENHRY and CDR2 SYGVKD. This CDR3 is 14 amino acids long. V was pared by 6 bases and J by 2 bases, with 6 bases of the junction left unmatched. CDR3 in amino acids: CAIRGSGGNTEAFF. Written as DNA, the CDR3 is TGTGCCATCAGAGGTTCAGGGGGAAACACTGAAGCTTTCTTT.

V usage is TRBV28 and J usage is TRBJ2-7; 7 bases map to TRBD1. The CDR3 contains 13 residues. With V trimmed by 5 bases and J by 7 bases, 8 bases remained unmatched. Germline V lookup: CDR1 MDHEN, CDR2 SYDVKM. The CDR3 is CASSLGTAWEQYF. DNA for the CDR3: TGTGCCAGCAGTCTCGGGACAGCGTGGGAGCAGTACTTC.

The rearrangement joins TRBV5-1 to TRBJ2-1; D is possibly TRBD1 (6 bases). This CDR3 is built from 15 residues. Per germline, CDR1 SGHRS and CDR2 YFSETQ. V lost 4 bases and J lost 5, with 16 bases in between. The CDR3 bases are TGCGCCAGCAGCCTAACAGGGATTAAAGACAATGAGCAGTTCTTC. Its translation: CASSLTGIKDNEQFF.

Comments on this clone: Other DNA sequences from this sample encode an identical CDR3 as well. This rearrangement joins TRBV7-8 to TRBJ1-3; D gene uncertain. CDR1 is SGHVS and CDR2 is FQNEAQ in the germline V gene. Trimming shortened V by 1 base and J by 1 base, and 8 bases separated the two germline ends. This CDR3 has 15 amino acids. CDR3 in DNA: TGTGCCAGCAGCTTAGTCGCGGGATCTGGAAACACCATATATTTT. Protein product: CASSLVAGSGNTIYF.

This sequence joins TRBV2 and TRBJ1-1; possible D gene TRBD1, 5 bases. Trimming pared 6 bases from V and 1 base from J, leaving 9 bases between. From germline, CDR1 is SNHLY and CDR2 FYNNEI. The CDR3 consists of 13 residues. CDR3 loop: CASRWQGNTEAFF. The CDR3 DNA is TGTGCCAGCAGATGGCAGGGGAACACTGAAGCTTTCTTT.

The chain has TRBV7-2 and TRBJ2-1; 11 nucleotides align to TRBD2. The CDR3 consists of 15 residues. In germline, CDR1 is SGHTA, CDR2 FQGNSA. V was clipped by 4 bases and J by 6 bases; unmatched bases: 5. CDR3 region: CASSSVAGGRNEQFF. CDR3 nucleotide sequence: TGTGCCAGCAGCTCCGTAGCGGGGGGGCGCAATGAGCAGTTCTTC.